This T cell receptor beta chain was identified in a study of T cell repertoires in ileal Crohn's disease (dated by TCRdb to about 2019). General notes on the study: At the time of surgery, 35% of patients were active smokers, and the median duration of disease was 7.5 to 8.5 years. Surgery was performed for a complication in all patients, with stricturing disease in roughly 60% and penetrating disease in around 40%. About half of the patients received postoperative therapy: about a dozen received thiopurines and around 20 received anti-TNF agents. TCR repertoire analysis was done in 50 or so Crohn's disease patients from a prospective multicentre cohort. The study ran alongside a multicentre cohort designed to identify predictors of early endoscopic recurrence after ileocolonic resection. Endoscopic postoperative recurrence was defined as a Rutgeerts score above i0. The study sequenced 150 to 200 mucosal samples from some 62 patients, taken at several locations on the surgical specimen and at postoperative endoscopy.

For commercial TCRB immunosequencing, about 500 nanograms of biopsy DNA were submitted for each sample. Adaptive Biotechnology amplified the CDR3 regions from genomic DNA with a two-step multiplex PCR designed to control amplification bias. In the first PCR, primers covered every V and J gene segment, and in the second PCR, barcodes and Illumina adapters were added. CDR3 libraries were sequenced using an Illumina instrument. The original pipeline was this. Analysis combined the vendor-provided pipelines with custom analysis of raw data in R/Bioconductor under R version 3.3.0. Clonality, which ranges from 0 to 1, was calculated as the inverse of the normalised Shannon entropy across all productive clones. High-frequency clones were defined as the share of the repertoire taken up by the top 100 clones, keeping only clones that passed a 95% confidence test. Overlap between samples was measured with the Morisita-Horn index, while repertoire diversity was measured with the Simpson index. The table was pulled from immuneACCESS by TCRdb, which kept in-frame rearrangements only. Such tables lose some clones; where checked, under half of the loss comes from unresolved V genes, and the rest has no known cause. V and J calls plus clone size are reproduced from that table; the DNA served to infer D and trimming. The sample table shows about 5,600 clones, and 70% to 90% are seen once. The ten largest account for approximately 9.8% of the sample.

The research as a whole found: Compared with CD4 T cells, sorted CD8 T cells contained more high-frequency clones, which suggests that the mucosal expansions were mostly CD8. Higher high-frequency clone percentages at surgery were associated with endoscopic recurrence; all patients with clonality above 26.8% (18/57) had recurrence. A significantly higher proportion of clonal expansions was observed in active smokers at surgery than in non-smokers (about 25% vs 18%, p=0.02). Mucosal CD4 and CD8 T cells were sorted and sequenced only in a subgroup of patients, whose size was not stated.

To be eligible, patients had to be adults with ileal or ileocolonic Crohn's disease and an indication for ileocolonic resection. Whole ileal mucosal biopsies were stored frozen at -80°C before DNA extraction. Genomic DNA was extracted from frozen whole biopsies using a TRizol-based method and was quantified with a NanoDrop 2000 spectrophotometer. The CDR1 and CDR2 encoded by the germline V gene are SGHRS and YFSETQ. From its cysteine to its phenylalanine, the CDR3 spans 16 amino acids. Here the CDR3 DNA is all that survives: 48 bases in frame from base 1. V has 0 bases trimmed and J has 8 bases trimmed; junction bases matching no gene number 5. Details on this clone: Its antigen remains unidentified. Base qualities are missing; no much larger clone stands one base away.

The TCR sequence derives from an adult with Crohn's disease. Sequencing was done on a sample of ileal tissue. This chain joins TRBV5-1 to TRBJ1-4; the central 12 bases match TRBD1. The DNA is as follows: TGCGCCAGCAGCTTGGGGGGGACAGGGGGCGAGGAAAAACTGTTTTTT. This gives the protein CASSLGGTGGEEKLFF.